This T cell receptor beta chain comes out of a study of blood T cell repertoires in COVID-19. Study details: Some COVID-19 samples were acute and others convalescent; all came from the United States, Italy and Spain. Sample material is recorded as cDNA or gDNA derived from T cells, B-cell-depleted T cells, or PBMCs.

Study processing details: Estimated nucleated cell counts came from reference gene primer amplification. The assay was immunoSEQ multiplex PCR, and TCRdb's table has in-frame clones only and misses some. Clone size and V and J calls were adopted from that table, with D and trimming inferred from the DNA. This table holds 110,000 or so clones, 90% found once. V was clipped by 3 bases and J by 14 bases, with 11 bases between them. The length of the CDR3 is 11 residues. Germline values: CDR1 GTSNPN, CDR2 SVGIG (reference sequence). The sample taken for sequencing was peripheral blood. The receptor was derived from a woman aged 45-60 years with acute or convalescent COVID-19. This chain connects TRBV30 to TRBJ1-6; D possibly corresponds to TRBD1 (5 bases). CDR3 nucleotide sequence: TGTGCCTGGAGGGAGACAGTTGCCCTCCACTTT. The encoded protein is CAWRETVALHF.